These 16 T cell receptor beta chains came from one sample sequenced in a study of T cells after yellow fever vaccination. MiXCR was run by TCRdb on the 5' RACE reads, yielding one entry per CDR3 protein. The data hold hundreds of thousands of distinct CDR3 sequences, with around 19% observed a single time. This specimen was PBMCs, taken before the yellow fever booster vaccination. The receptors were gathered from a man between 18 and 29 years old who received the YFV17D yellow fever vaccine.

A few counts support this clonotype. This chain joins TRBV12-3 or TRBV12-4 and TRBJ2-2; D is uncertain. Trimming cost V 6 bases and J 0 bases, with 8 bases left between them. The CDR3 sequence is 14 residues long. Here the CDR3 DNA reads TGTGCCAGCAGGCTAAGTCCGAACACCGGGGAGCTGTTTTTT. This gives the protein CASRLSPNTGELFF.

This clonotype was seen a few times. The chain recombines TRBV20-1 with TRBJ2-3; possibly TRBD1 for D (5 bases). Germline V gene sequence: CDR1 DFQATT, CDR2 SNEGSKA (reference sequence). V was clipped by 5 bases and J by 2 bases, with 11 bases between them. This CDR3 contains 13 residues. As DNA, the CDR3 is TGCAGTGCTGGCGGACACACCACAGATACGCAGTATTTT. Translation: CSAGGHTTDTQYF.

The table lists this clonotype with a few counts. CDR3 amino acids: CASSQEVGDEQFF. The CDR3 coding sequence is TGCGCCAGCAGCCAGGAGGTAGGGGATGAGCAGTTCTTC. The chain is built from TRBV4-3 and TRBJ2-1; D tentatively reads TRBD1 or TRBD2 (5 bases each). The CDR3 consists of 13 residues. Germline CDR1 reads LGHNA; CDR2 reads YSLEER. The V end lost 3 bases, the J end lost 8 bases, and 11 bases lay between the germline ends.

This clonotype was counted a few times. The V gene is TRBV6-2 or TRBV6-3, the J gene TRBJ1-2; D gene ambiguous. Germline CDR1 is MNHEY and CDR2 is SVGEGT. CDR3 length equals 12 residues. With 11 bases removed from V and 0 bases from J, the gap between germline ends came to 10 bases. Here the CDR3 reads CAYGGANYGYTF. CDR3 DNA sequence: TGTGCCTACGGCGGAGCTAACTATGGCTACACCTTC.

This chain joins TRBV4-3 and TRBJ1-2; possibly TRBD1 for D (6 bases). From germline, CDR1 is LGHNA and CDR2 YSLEER. The CDR3 loop spans 16 amino acids. The V end was cut by 1 base, the J end by 5 bases, with 17 bases between. The CDR3 spells CASSQGTASEVYGYTF. CDR3 DNA: TGCGCCAGCAGCCAAGGGACAGCCTCTGAGGTTTATGGCTACACCTTC.

The chain links TRBV7-2 to TRBJ2-7; D unresolved. CDR3 length: 14 residues. The germline V gene has CDR1 SGHTA and CDR2 FQGNSA. V was trimmed by 1 base and J by 5 bases, leaving 12 bases between them. The CDR3 protein is CASSLDVYVNEQYF. CDR3 bases: TGTGCCAGCAGCTTAGACGTCTACGTTAACGAGCAGTACTTC.

The chain uses TRBV6-5 and TRBJ2-1, with 10 bases that match TRBD2. CDR1 is MNHEY, CDR2 SVGAGI, per germline. V was pared by 4 bases and J by 6 bases, with 3 bases of the junction left unmatched. The CDR3 covers 14 residues. The CDR3 reads CASSSAGGGNEQFF. CDR3 nucleotides: TGTGCCAGCAGTTCAGCGGGGGGGGGCAATGAGCAGTTCTTC.

The chain joins TRBV9 to TRBJ1-1; unclear D gene. V shed 3 bases and J shed 1 base, with 16 bases lying between them. CDR1 and CDR2 from the germline V gene are SGDLS and YYNGEE. The CDR3 runs to 16 residues. This chain's CDR3 is CASSETPEWKNTEAFF. DNA for the CDR3: TGTGCCAGCAGCGAGACCCCCGAGTGGAAGAACACTGAAGCTTTCTTT.

In this sample, this clonotype turned up a few times. The CDR3, as DNA: TGTGCCAGCAGCTTTCGGGACAGGGGGCATATGAACACTGAAGCTTTCTTT. Amino acids: CASSFRDRGHMNTEAFF. The chain links TRBV4-2 to TRBJ1-1, with 12 nucleotides matching TRBD1. The CDR3 totals 17 residues. Germline loops: CDR1 LGHNA, CDR2 YNFKEQ. V shed 5 bases and J 0 bases; nucleotides not matched to a gene: 7.

The gene calls are TRBV6-1 and TRBJ1-2; 7 bases agree with TRBD1. V dropped 7 bases and J dropped 7; count of bases not matched to a gene: 0. The CDR3 has 10 amino acids. Germline CDR1 MNHNS, CDR2 SASEGT. The CDR3 bases are TGTGCCAGCAACAGGGGTGGCTACACCTTC. This translates into CASNRGGYTF.

This clonotype showed up just a few times. The chain carries TRBV12-3 or TRBV12-4 and TRBJ2-3; 7 nucleotides line up with TRBD2. The V segment lost 8 bases and the J segment 1 base; nucleotides outside the gene matches: 9. The CDR3 extends over 15 amino acids. This chain's CDR3 is CASHRNRGGTDTQYF. CDR3 bases: TGTGCCAGCCACCGTAATCGGGGGGGCACAGATACGCAGTATTTT.

This clonotype was counted between two and nine times. V is TRBV6-5 and J is TRBJ1-1; possible D gene TRBD1, 6 bases. The ends were cut back, 2 bases at V and 5 bases at J, with 9 bases in the middle. Per the germline V gene, CDR1 is MNHEY and CDR2 is SVGAGI. There are 13 residues in the CDR3. This chain's CDR3 is CASSYERGTEAFF. Here the CDR3 DNA reads TGTGCCAGCAGTTACGAGAGGGGGACTGAAGCTTTCTTT.

CDR3 bases: TGTGCCACCAGCAGTGATTTCAGGGAGGAAGCTTTCTTT. Its translation: CATSSDFREEAFF. The chain couples TRBV15 to TRBJ1-1; D possibly corresponds to TRBD1 (5 bases). Between the trimmed V and J ends, which lost 3 bases and 8 bases, there was a span of 13 bases. Germline CDR1 reads LNHNV; CDR2 reads YYDKDF (reference sequence). The CDR3 is 13 residues long.

The chain couples TRBV23-1 to TRBJ1-4; D unresolved. TRBV23-1 is designated an ORF whose function remains uncertain. The V end lost 1 base, the J end lost 2 bases, and 11 bases lay between the germline ends. This CDR3 is built from 16 residues. The CDR3 protein is CASSQLVTNTNEKLFF. In DNA, the CDR3 is TGCGCCAGCAGTCAATTGGTGACAAATACTAATGAAAAACTGTTTTTT.

V and J are TRBV20-1 and TRBJ2-3; 7 bases map to TRBD2. J was trimmed by 0 bases and V by 6 bases; bases with no gene match: 9. The CDR3 sequence is 15 residues long. CDR1 is DFQATT, CDR2 SNEGSKA, per germline (reference sequence). The CDR3 reads CSAGEAGSSTDTQYF. For the CDR3, the DNA is TGCAGTGCGGGTGAAGCGGGGAGTAGCACAGATACGCAGTATTTT.

This clonotype was observed a few times. The chain has TRBV20-1 and TRBJ1-2, with 7 bases aligning to TRBD1. V trimming: 5 bases; J trimming: 8 bases; junction bases outside the gene matches: 17. There are 15 residues in the CDR3. Germline CDR1 is DFQATT and CDR2 is SNEGSKA (reference sequence). The CDR3 region is CSAPMPGGKSDGYTF. In DNA, the CDR3 is TGCAGTGCTCCTATGCCAGGGGGAAAGTCAGACGGCTACACCTTC.